This T cell receptor (beta chain) was identified during a study of CD8+CD57+ T cells in acquired aplastic anemia (dated by TCRdb to the late 2010s). Broadly, across the study: A mean of roughly 3.2 ug of DNA, ranging from 0.2 to 27.4 ug, was extracted from sorted CD4+ and CD8+ cells. CD8+CD57+ expansion was defined as frequency above the mean frequency observed in healthy subjects. Here is what the overall study found, with its caveats: Patients and healthy controls showed no significant difference in CD8+ Simpson's diversity (P=0.060). Approximately 27 CD8+ CDR3 sequences were found in both patients and controls but appeared to be highly expressed in patients and within the immunodominant clones of the patients.

Patients chosen for sequencing had shown expansion of CD8+CD57+ cells by flow cytometry. Every patient had severe acquired aplastic anemia, diagnosed using the International Study of Aplastic Anemia and Agranulocytosis and Camitta criteria. No therapy had been received by the patients at the time of blood sampling. TCR repertoires of sorted CD4+ and CD8+ blood T cells from severe aplastic anemia patients and healthy subjects were deep-sequenced in the study. Patients were enrolled in the USA under clinicaltrials.gov protocols 00001620, 01623167, 00001397, 00071045, 00081523 and 00961064. Ficoll-Paque density gradient centrifugation was used to isolate peripheral blood mononuclear cells. CD4+ and CD8+ T cells were sorted by FACS or magnetic beads before DNA extraction. Counted from cysteine to phenylalanine, this CDR3 has 13 amino acids. CDR3 DNA is the only sequence kept; it has 39 bases, read in frame from the first base. Trimming at the junction amounts to 6 bases on V and 6 bases on J, and the germline ends lie 12 bases apart. The germline V gene (reference sequence) sets CDR1 to SEHNR and CDR2 to FQNEAQ.

A word on this clonotype: Its antigen is still unknown. No quality values exist for individual bases; no much larger clone is one base distant.

TCR beta VDJ combination and CDR3 sequence profiling used genomic DNA as the template. An Illumina HiSeq 2000 was the platform used for TCR repertoire sequencing. The paper's data handling went like this. Repertoires were assessed using TRBV/TRBJ rearrangement plots, CDR3 size and DJ length profiles, and Simpson's diversity index. Whichever DNA sequence was most abundant in the deep sequencing data was defined as the immunodominant clone. CDR3 amino acid sequences were screened for sharing across subjects and compared with published repertoires and the VDJdb database. TCRdb reprocessed the public reads (quality trimming at Q25 with fastp, clone calling with MiXCR) and kept in-frame beta chains. Each record represents a unique CDR3 protein, reported with the most common genes and DNA among its rows. TCRdb, not the original authors, processed these V and J calls. For this sample the table gives roughly 180,000 distinct CDR3 sequences, of which nearly 65% were detected only once. About two fifths of the sample is held by the ten biggest clonotypes.

Sequenced material: sorted CD4+, CD8+, or CD8+CD57+ T cells (not recorded which) from PBMCs. The V gene is TRBV7-9 and the J gene is TRBJ2-1; the D gene is possibly TRBD2, with 6 bases matching. The clonotype originates from a human donor with aplastic anemia. The bases read TGTGCCAGCAGTCCTCGTAGCGGCAATGAGCAGTTCTTC. This is translated as CASSPRSGNEQFF.